Below, 25 T cell receptor beta chains from the same sample are listed, as sequenced in a study of OX40 agonist ivuxolimab in advanced cancers. Using immunoSEQ multiplex PCR, the repertoire was profiled, and TCRdb retains in-frame clones only, with some absent. The data hold about 73,000 clones, with approximately 89% observed a single time. The starting material was CD4+ or CD8+ T cells sorted from blood, obtained in a trial of the OX40 agonist ivuxolimab. These receptors were taken from an adult with an advanced solid tumor such as melanoma, head and neck, liver or kidney cancer.

The rearrangement uses TRBV9 and TRBJ1-3, with no clear D. There are 16 residues in the CDR3. Germline V gene sequence: CDR1 SGDLS, CDR2 YYNGEE. The V end was cut by 3 bases, the J end by 0 bases, with 13 bases between. CDR3 in DNA: TGTGCCAGCAGCGCTACCGCGAGTTTCTCTGGAAACACCATATATTTT. It yields the protein CASSATASFSGNTIYF.

The chain employs TRBV11-2 and TRBJ2-5, with TRBD1 identical over 10 bases. After removal of 6 bases from V and 4 bases from J, the junction contained 14 bases not matched to a gene. Germline CDR1 reads SGHAT; CDR2 reads FQNNGV. CDR3 size: 17 residues. CDR3 coding DNA: TGTGCCAGCAGGTCAAATTTTAGGACAGGGGGACGAGAGACCCAGTACTTC. It translates to CASRSNFRTGGRETQYF.

V and J are TRBV5-1 and TRBJ2-3, with a weak D call TRBD2 (6 bases). V was shortened by 0 bases and J by 1 base, with 12 bases between the two germline ends. The germline V gene has CDR1 SGHRS and CDR2 YFSETQ. The CDR3 sequence is 16 residues long. The CDR3 protein is CASSLDGSRGTDTQYF. DNA of the CDR3: TGCGCCAGCAGCTTGGACGGGAGCAGGGGCACAGATACGCAGTATTTT. Combining the CDR3 with reference TRBV5-1 and TRBJ2-3 gives the whole variable domain KAGVTQTPRYLIKTRGQQVTLSCSPISGHRSVSWYQQTPGQGLQFLFEYFSETQRNKGNFPGRFSGRQFSNSRSEMNVSTLELGDSALYLCASSLDGSRGTDTQYFGPGTRLTVL.

This chain connects TRBV6-5 to TRBJ2-2, with a weak D call TRBD1 (6 bases). This CDR3 has 13 residues. The germline V and J ends were trimmed by 6 bases and 3 bases, with 8 bases remaining between them. From germline, CDR1 is MNHEY and CDR2 SVGAGI. As DNA, the CDR3 is TGTGCCAGCAGGGACAGCTACACCGGGGAGCTGTTTTTT. This encodes CASRDSYTGELFF.

This clone was counted a single time. A read error may account for a junction end that differs from germline. The chain combines TRBV2 with TRBJ2-7, with D tentatively TRBD2 (5 bases). The CDR3 contains 14 residues. Germline V CDR1 and CDR2: SNHLY, FYNNEI. The CDR3 DNA reads as TGTGCCAGCACTGAAGGGTTGAGGGTCTACGAGCAGTACTTC. It is translated as CASTEGLRVYEQYF.

This chain joins TRBV1 and TRBJ2-1; the table assigns TRBD1, which was not confirmed against the DNA. TRBV1 is designated a pseudogene. The CDR3 runs to 15 residues. The CDR3 region is CTSSQVDRPYNEQFF. The CDR3 DNA follows: TGCACCAGCAGCCAAGTGGACAGGCCCTACAATGAGCAGTTCTTC.

The chain joins TRBV7-2 to TRBJ2-7; the D gene is possibly TRBD1 (5 bases). Trimming removed 5 bases from V and 9 bases from J, with 11 bases in between. The CDR3 sequence is 11 residues long. Germline lookup yields CDR1 SGHTA and CDR2 FQGNSA. The CDR3 here is CASSLGRGQYF. The CDR3 bases are TGTGCCAGCAGCCTAGGAAGGGGGCAGTACTTC.

The V gene is TRBV7-2, the J gene TRBJ2-1; D is unresolved. This CDR3 has 15 amino acids. Germline CDR1 SGHTA, CDR2 FQGNSA. V shed 2 bases and J shed 2 bases, with 10 bases lying between them. CDR3 nucleotides: TGTGCCAGCAGCTTACGCCCCACACCCTACAATGAGCAGTTCTTC. This codes for CASSLRPTPYNEQFF. The full variable domain, completed using reference TRBV7-2 and TRBJ2-1, is GAGVSQSPSNKVTEKGKDVELRCDPISGHTALYWYRQSLGQGLEFLIYFQGNSAPDKSGLPSDRFSAERTGGSVSTLTIQRTQQEDSAVYLCASSLRPTPYNEQFFGPGTRLTVL.

The gene calls are TRBV2 and TRBJ2-1, with 8 bases identical to TRBD1. The CDR3 extends over 16 amino acids. Trimming removed 6 bases from V and 8 bases from J; junction bases left unmatched: 15. Germline lookup yields CDR1 SNHLY and CDR2 FYNNEI. The CDR3 sequence: CASSRSGGSLSDEQFF. In nucleotides, the CDR3 is TGTGCCAGCAGCAGGTCAGGGGGCTCACTCAGCGATGAGCAGTTCTTC.

The V and J genes are TRBV9 and TRBJ1-1; D unresolved. Trimming removed 0 bases at V and 8 bases at J, with 11 bases between. The CDR3 totals 13 residues. The V gene's germline CDR1 is SGDLS and CDR2 YYNGEE. The CDR3 nucleotides are TGTGCCAGCAGCGTAGTTGATCTCTCGGAAGCTTTCTTT. It codes for CASSVVDLSEAFF.

The gene calls are TRBV28 and TRBJ1-2, with D unresolved. The germline gives CDR1 MDHEN, CDR2 SYDVKM. This CDR3 spans 15 amino acids. V shed 7 bases and J shed 5 bases, with 20 bases lying between them. The CDR3, as DNA: TGTGCCAGCAACTCGGAATCCCGCGGAGGATATGGCTACACCTTC. The encoded protein is CASNSESRGGYGYTF.

The V call is TRBV28, the J call TRBJ1-4, with TRBD1 matching 9 bases. Per the germline V gene, CDR1 is MDHEN and CDR2 is SYDVKM. J was trimmed by 6 bases and V by 5 bases; bases with no gene match: 4. This CDR3 is built from 14 residues. The CDR3 sequence: CASSPGTGYEKLFF. CDR3 DNA: TGTGCCAGCAGTCCCGGGACAGGGTATGAAAAACTGTTTTTT.

The chain recombines TRBV5-1 with TRBJ1-4; D is ambiguous. Germline V lookup: CDR1 SGHRS, CDR2 YFSETQ. Trimming took off 0 bases at V and 8 bases at J, with 17 bases between the two ends. The CDR3 sequence is 16 residues long. In DNA form, the CDR3 reads TGCGCCAGCAGCTTGGGTCCAGGCCAGGCTAGGGAAAAACTGTTTTTT. Its protein product is CASSLGPGQAREKLFF.

This chain uses TRBV5-1 with TRBJ1-6, with 8 positions matching TRBD1. V was pared by 2 bases and J by 14 bases, with 6 bases of the junction left unmatched. This CDR3 is built from 13 residues. From germline, CDR1 is SGHRS and CDR2 YFSETQ. The CDR3 loop is CASSFEQGVALHF. In DNA form, the CDR3 reads TGCGCCAGCAGCTTTGAACAGGGGGTCGCCCTCCACTTT.

V usage is TRBV6-1 and J usage is TRBJ1-2; TRBD1 agrees at 7 bases. The J segment lost 4 bases and the V segment lost 6 bases, leaving 11 bases of the junction unmatched. This CDR3 region has 15 residues. CDR1 and CDR2 from the germline V gene are MNHNS and SASEGT. CDR3 bases: TGTGCCAGCAGCCCCCGAGGACAGGTTTCCTATGGCTACACCTTC. Protein: CASSPRGQVSYGYTF.

This clone was picked up a small number of times. J is TRBJ1-6 and V is TRBV5-1, with D maybe TRBD1 (6 bases). This CDR3 contains 15 residues. Germline assignment: CDR1 SGHRS and CDR2 YFSETQ. Trimming stripped 0 bases from V and 5 bases from J, with 9 bases between. The CDR3 sequence: CASSLGTANNSPLHF. CDR3 nucleotide sequence: TGCGCCAGCAGCTTGGGGACAGCTAATAATTCACCCCTCCACTTT.

V gene TRBV5-1 combines with J gene TRBJ1-1; tentative D call: TRBD1 (6 bases). The germline V gene has CDR1 SGHRS and CDR2 YFSETQ. Trimming pared 4 bases from V and 0 bases from J, leaving 13 bases between. The CDR3 runs 15 residues. The CDR3 DNA follows: TGCGCCAGCAGCCCGCAGGGGCGAGTGAACACTGAAGCTTTCTTT. Encoded protein: CASSPQGRVNTEAFF.

This chain links TRBV30 with TRBJ2-7; 8 nucleotides align to TRBD1. Per germline, CDR1 GTSNPN and CDR2 SVGIG (reference sequence). CDR3 size: 11 residues. Trimming removed 6 bases from V and 4 bases from J; junction bases left unmatched: 2. The CDR3 loop is CACTGGYEQYF. The CDR3 DNA reads TGTGCCTGTACAGGGGGTTACGAGCAGTACTTC.

The CDR3 coding sequence is TGTGCCAGCAGCTGCCCGGAGAACACTGAAGCTTTCTTT. Encoded protein: CASSCPENTEAFF. The chain has TRBV7-2 and TRBJ1-1; D remains ambiguous. The V and J ends lost 4 bases and 1 base respectively, with 7 bases between them. The CDR3 runs to 13 residues. Germline V gene lookup returns CDR1 SGHTA and CDR2 FQGNSA.

This clone turned up a few times. The chain joins TRBV7-7 to TRBJ2-3; the D call may be TRBD1 or TRBD2 (5 bases each). Germline CDR1 is SSHAT and CDR2 is FNYEAQ (reference sequence). Between the trimmed V and J ends, which lost 3 bases and 0 bases, there was a span of 10 bases. This CDR3 is 15 amino acids long. The CDR3 loop reads CASSFRGDSTDTQYF. As DNA, the CDR3 is TGTGCCAGCAGCTTCAGAGGGGATAGCACAGATACGCAGTATTTT. Full variable domain (missing parts from reference TRBV7-7 and TRBJ2-3): GAGVSQSPRYKVTKRGQDVTLRCDPISSHATLYWYQQALGQGPEFLTYFNYEAQPDKSGLPSDRFSAERPEGSISTLTIQRTEQRDSAMYRCASSFRGDSTDTQYFGPGTRLTVL.

V usage is TRBV16 and J usage is TRBJ2-7; 10 bases map to TRBD2. Trimming removed 0 bases from V and 3 bases from J; junction bases left unmatched: 11. CDR1 and CDR2 from the germline V gene are KGHSY and FQNENV. The CDR3 has 18 residues. The CDR3 loop is CASSQSGSTSGVLYEQYF. The CDR3 coding sequence is TGTGCCAGCAGCCAATCGGGATCTACTAGCGGGGTACTCTACGAGCAGTACTTC.

The chain has TRBV14 and TRBJ1-2; 7 nucleotides line up with TRBD1. V lost 4 bases, J lost 0 bases, and 5 bases stayed unmatched. This CDR3 comprises 15 residues. The germline V gene encodes CDR1 SGHDN and CDR2 FVKESK. For the CDR3, the DNA is TGTGCCAGCAGCCGATTTACAGGGGCTAACTATGGCTACACCTTC. It yields the protein CASSRFTGANYGYTF.

This clone has just one count. This rearrangement joins TRBV19 to TRBJ1-1, with TRBD1 matching over 8 bases. J gave up 1 base and V 10 bases, and 5 bases lay outside the gene matches. The length of the CDR3 is 13 residues. Germline V gene lookup returns CDR1 LNHDA and CDR2 SQIVND (reference sequence). The CDR3 nucleotides read TGTGCCATATCGGACAGGGCGAACACTGAAGCTTTCTTT. Its protein product is CAISDRANTEAFF. Supplemented by reference TRBV19 and TRBJ1-1, the full variable domain reads DGGITQSPKYLFRKEGQNVTLSCEQNLNHDAMYWYRQDPGQGLRLIYYSQIVNDFQKGDIAEGYSVSREKKESFPLTVTSAQKNPTAFYLCAISDRANTEAFFGQGTRLTVV.

The genes are TRBV7-6 and TRBJ1-1, with 8 bases that match TRBD1. The CDR3 covers 14 residues. Trimming cost V 2 bases and J 8 bases; bases outside gene matches: 7. Looked up from germline, CDR1 is SGHVS and CDR2 is FNYEAQ. The CDR3 sequence: CASSLSKTGAEAFF. The CDR3 DNA reads TGTGCCAGCAGCTTATCCAAGACAGGGGCCGAAGCTTTCTTT.

Note on this clone: A junction boundary mismatches the germline segment, possibly from a read error. V gene TRBV18 combines with J gene TRBJ2-5, with 9 nucleotides matching TRBD2. Germline V gives CDR1 KGHSH, CDR2 LQKENI. The CDR3 consists of 16 residues. In DNA, the CDR3 is TGTGCCAGCTCATCACCGTCCAGCGGGGGGTCAGAGACCCAGTACTTC. This encodes CASSSPSSGGSETQYF.